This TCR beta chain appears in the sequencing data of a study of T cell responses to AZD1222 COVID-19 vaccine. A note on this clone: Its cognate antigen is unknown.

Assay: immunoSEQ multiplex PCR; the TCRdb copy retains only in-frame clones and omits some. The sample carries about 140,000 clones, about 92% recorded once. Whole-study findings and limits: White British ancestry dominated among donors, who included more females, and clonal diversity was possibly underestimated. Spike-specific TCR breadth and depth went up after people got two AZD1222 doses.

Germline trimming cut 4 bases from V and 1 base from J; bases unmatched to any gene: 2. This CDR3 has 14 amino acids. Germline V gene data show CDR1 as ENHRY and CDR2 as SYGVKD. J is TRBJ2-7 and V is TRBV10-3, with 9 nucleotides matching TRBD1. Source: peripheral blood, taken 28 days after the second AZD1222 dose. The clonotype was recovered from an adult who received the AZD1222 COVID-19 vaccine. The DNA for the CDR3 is TGTGCCATCAGTGGGGGGACAGGGTCCTACGAGCAGTACTTC. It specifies CAISGGTGSYEQYF.